This TCR beta chain was documented in a study of technical replicates of blood from a handful of donors (dated by TCRdb to about 2017). The library relied on the immunoSEQ multiplex PCR assay. TCRdb holds this immuneACCESS table with in-frame rearrangements only. Some clones are missing; in checked studies, unresolved V genes explain under half, and the rest has no known cause. This sample holds 45,000 to 55,000 clones; around 94% were observed only once. The ten largest make up around 0.2% of the sample. For this clone: No cognate antigen has been identified for it. The record has no base qualities; no much larger clone is one base away.

For this chain, trimming is 5 bases at the V end and 1 base at the J end, and the number of junction bases without a gene match is 3. Reading from cysteine to phenylalanine, the CDR3 counts 15 amino acids. Only the CDR3 portion is preserved as DNA: 45 bases, with reading frame beginning at the first base. According to the germline V gene, CDR1 reads MDHEN and CDR2 reads SYDVKM. The material sequenced was T cells isolated from PBMCs. This TCR came from a human donor in good health. Recombination joined TRBV28 with TRBJ1-3, with 9 junctional bases fitting TRBD1. The sequence in DNA is TGTGCCAGCAGTGCAGACAGGGGGTCTGGAAACACCATATATTTT. This is translated as CASSADRGSGNTIYF.